The rows below give T cell receptor beta chains drawn from one sample of a study of shared clonotypes between healthy human individuals. Clones were sequenced by immunoSEQ multiplex PCR, and TCRdb holds only the in-frame ones, with some missing. This sample has around 690,000 clones; 90% occur once, and the top ten carry 34%. Sequencing was performed on memory CD8+ T cells from PBMCs. The receptor source for this set is a man younger than 35 in good health. Some clones in this sample may be carry-over from other donors' samples. Both conserved end residues are part of each CDR3. D genes are given only for firm matches. Clone size, where shown, is once, few, many, or a class for clones that have expanded.

clone_size j_call d_call v_call cdr3_nt cdr3_aa
NA TRBJ2-5 NA TRBV11-3 TGTGCCAGCAGCTCCCGGGACCGAATCACCCAAGAGACCCAGTACTTC CASSSRDRITQETQYF
NA TRBJ2-7 NA TRBV19 TGTGCCAGTAGCCCCGACAGCGACGAGCAGTACTTC CASSPDSDEQYF
many TRBJ2-7 NA TRBV11-2 TGTGCCAGCAGCCCCTCGGAGGGGGGAGTAACCCACGAGCAGTACTTC CASSPSEGGVTHEQYF
once TRBJ1-2 NA TRBV29-1 TGCAGCGTTGAAGTGCCAGGGTATCGGAGTGGCTACACCTTC CSVEVPGYRSGYTF
NA TRBJ2-3 NA TRBV19 TGTGCCAGTAGTATTGGTGGGAGTAAGGCCACAGATACGCAGTATTTT CASSIGGSKATDTQYF
NA TRBJ2-5 TRBD1 TRBV28 TGTGCCAGCAGTTTTCCCCTCCCGGGACAGGGTTGGGGCCAAGAGACCCAGTACTTC CASSFPLPGQGWGQETQYF
NA TRBJ2-1 NA TRBV28 TGTGCCAGCAGTTTAAACTCCCGACGATATACATATGAGCAGTTCTTC CASSLNSRRYTYEQFF
once TRBJ1-3 NA TRBV11-2 TGTGCCAGCAGCTTAGAACCCAGAGCTGGAAACACCATATATTTT CASSLEPRAGNTIYF
NA TRBJ2-7 TRBD1 TRBV19 TGTGCCAGTAGTATACGGGACAGTAGCTACGAGCAGTACTTC CASSIRDSSYEQYF
NA TRBJ1-2 NA TRBV6-5 TGTGCCAGCAGTAAGGCGGGTCCCTATGGCTACACCTTC CASSKAGPYGYTF
NA TRBJ2-7 TRBD2 TRBV7-2 TGTGCCAGCAGCCCAACACTAGGGGTTGGGGGGGGGTACGAGCAGTACTTC CASSPTLGVGGGYEQYF
NA TRBJ2-7 NA TRBV25-1 TGTGCCAGCAGTGAATGGGGAGACTACGAGCAGTACTTC CASSEWGDYEQYF
few TRBJ1-1 NA TRBV4-1 TGCGCCAGCAGCCAAGTGACCCTCAACACTGAAGCTTTCTTT CASSQVTLNTEAFF
NA TRBJ2-1 NA TRBV7-9 TGTGCCAGCAGCTTCCGACAGGAGGCCTACAATGAGCAGTTCTTC CASSFRQEAYNEQFF
NA TRBJ2-7 NA TRBV6-5 TGTGCCAGCAGCACAGACAGTTTGGCATCGTACGAGCAGTACTTC CASSTDSLASYEQYF
NA TRBJ1-2 NA TRBV27 TGTGCCAGCAGTCCCAGGGAAAGGTGGAATGGCTACACCTTC CASSPRERWNGYTF
few TRBJ1-5 NA TRBV7-9 TGTGCCAGCCGGGCCCTCGATAGCAATCAGCCCCAGCATTTT CASRALDSNQPQHF